This TCR beta chain appears in the sequencing data of a study of OX40 agonist ivuxolimab in advanced cancers. In the study overall: The patients received agonistic anti-OX40 (CD134) antibody ivuxolimab. Patients receiving dose escalation had hepatocellular carcinoma, melanoma, renal cell or head and neck cancer. Averaging 60 years in age, with a range of about 23 to 79, the cohort was about 85% male. The eligibility criteria allowed prior anti-PD-1, anti-PD-L1 or anti-CTLA-4 therapy, and 40% had some.

This CDR3 has 15 amino acids. The V and J ends lost 5 bases and 4 bases respectively, with 15 bases between them. Germline-derived CDR1 and CDR2 are SGHAT and FQNNGV. Repertoires were generated with immunoSEQ multiplex PCR, while TCRdb's copy carries only in-frame clones and drops some. This sample has tens of thousands of clones; about 80% occur once, and the top ten carry around 2.4%. Sequencing used CD4+ or CD8+ T cells sorted from blood, obtained in a trial of the OX40 agonist ivuxolimab. This TCR came from an adult with an advanced solid tumor such as melanoma, head and neck, liver or kidney cancer. V and J are TRBV11-2 and TRBJ1-5; possibly TRBD1 for D (5 bases). The CDR3 reads CASSRFAGWNQPQHF. CDR3 in DNA: TGTGCCAGCAGCCGCTTCGCAGGGTGGAATCAGCCCCAGCATTTT.